This T cell receptor beta chain was profiled in a study of blood T cell repertoires in COVID-19. Study summary: Both acute and convalescent COVID-19 samples were obtained from the United States, Italy and Spain.

Some clones are missing from TCRdb's copy, which holds only in-frame ones; the method was immunoSEQ multiplex PCR. The data show around 380,000 clones, 70% to 90% seen once. After removal of 0 bases from V and 2 bases from J, the junction contained 5 bases not matched to a gene. The V gene's germline CDR1 is SGHTS and CDR2 YDEGEE. This CDR3 is 16 amino acids long. The cohort comprised adults aged about 18 to 100 years residing in about two dozen US areas. Researchers sorted participants into cohorts using their self-reported clinical history. Two negative PCRs, clearance, or symptom resolution were required of recovered Cohort 3 donors.

Input material: PBMCs or T cells enriched from blood (not recorded which). The receptor comes from a man under 40 who had recovered from COVID-19. The chain recombines TRBV5-8 with TRBJ2-1; 7 positions match TRBD2. Written as DNA, the CDR3 is TGTGCCAGCAGCTTGGACGCGGGGGAACCCTACAATGAGCAGTTCTTC. Translation gives CASSLDAGEPYNEQFF. Together with reference TRBV5-8 and TRBJ2-1, the CDR3 gives the full variable domain: EAGVTQSPTHLIKTRGQQATLRCSPISGHTSVYWYQQALGLGLQFLLWYDEGEERNRGNFPPRFSGRQFPNYSSELNVNALELEDSALYLCASSLDAGEPYNEQFFGPGTRLTVL.